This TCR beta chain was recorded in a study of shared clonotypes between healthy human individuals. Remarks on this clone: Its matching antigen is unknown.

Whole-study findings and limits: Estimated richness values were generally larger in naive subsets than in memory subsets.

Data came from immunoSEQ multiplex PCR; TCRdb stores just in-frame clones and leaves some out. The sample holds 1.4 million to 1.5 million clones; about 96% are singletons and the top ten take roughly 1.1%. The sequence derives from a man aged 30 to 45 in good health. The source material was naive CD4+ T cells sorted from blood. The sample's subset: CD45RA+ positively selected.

CDR3 in DNA: TGTGCCAGCAGCTTAGCAGCGACTGGCGAGCAGTACTTC. Translated, it gives CASSLAATGEQYF. The genes are TRBV7-9 and TRBJ2-7; no firm D call. The germline gives CDR1 SEHNR, CDR2 FQNEAQ (reference sequence). The CDR3 consists of 13 residues. V lost 0 bases to trimming and J lost 6 bases, with 9 bases between them.